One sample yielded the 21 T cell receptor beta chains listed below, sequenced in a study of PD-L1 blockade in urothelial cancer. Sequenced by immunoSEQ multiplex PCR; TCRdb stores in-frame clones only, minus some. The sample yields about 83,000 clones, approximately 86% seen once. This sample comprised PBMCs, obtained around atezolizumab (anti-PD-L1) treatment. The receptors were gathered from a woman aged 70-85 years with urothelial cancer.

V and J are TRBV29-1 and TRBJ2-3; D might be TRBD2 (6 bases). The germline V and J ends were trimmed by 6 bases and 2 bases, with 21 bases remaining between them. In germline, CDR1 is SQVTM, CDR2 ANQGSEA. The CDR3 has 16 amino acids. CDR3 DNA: TGCAGCGTCCCTGATGGGGGGAGCGGGCCCACAGATACGCAGTATTTT. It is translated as CSVPDGGSGPTDTQYF.

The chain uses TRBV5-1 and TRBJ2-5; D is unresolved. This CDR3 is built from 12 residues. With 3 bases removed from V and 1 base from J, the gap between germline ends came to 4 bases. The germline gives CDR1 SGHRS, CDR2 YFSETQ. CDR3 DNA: TGCGCCAGCAGCTCACTCCAAGAGACCCAGTACTTC. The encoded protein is CASSSLQETQYF.

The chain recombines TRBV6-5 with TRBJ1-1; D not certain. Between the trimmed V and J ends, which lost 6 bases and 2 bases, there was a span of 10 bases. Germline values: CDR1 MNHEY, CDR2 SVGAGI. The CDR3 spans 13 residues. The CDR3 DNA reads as TGTGCCAGCAGAGAAGAGGTAAACACTGAAGCTTTCTTT. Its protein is CASREEVNTEAFF.

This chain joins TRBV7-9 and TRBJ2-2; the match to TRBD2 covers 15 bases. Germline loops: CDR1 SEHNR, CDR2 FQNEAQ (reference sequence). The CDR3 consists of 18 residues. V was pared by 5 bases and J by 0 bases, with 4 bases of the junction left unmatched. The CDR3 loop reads CASSKGLAGGTNTGELFF. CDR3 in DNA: TGTGCCAGCAGCAAGGGACTAGCGGGAGGAACGAACACCGGGGAGCTGTTTTTT.

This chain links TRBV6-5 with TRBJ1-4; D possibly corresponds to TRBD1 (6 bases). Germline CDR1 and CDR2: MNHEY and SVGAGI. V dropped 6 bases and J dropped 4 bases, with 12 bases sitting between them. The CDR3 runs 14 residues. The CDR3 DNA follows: TGTGCCAGCAGCTTGACAGGAAATAATGAAAAACTGTTTTTT. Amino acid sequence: CASSLTGNNEKLFF.

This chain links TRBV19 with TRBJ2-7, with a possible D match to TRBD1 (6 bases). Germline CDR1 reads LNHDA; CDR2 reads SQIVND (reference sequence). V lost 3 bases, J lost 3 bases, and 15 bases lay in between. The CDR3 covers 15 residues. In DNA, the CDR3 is TGTGCCAGTAGTATCTCGTCGGACAGCCTCTACGAGCAGTACTTC. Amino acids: CASSISSDSLYEQYF.

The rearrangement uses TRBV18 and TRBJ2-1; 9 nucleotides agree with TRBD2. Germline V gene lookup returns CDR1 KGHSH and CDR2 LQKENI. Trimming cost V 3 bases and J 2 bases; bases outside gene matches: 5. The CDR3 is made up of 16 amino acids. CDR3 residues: CASSPGLAGPYNEQFF. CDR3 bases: TGTGCCAGCTCACCGGGCCTAGCGGGACCCTACAATGAGCAGTTCTTC.

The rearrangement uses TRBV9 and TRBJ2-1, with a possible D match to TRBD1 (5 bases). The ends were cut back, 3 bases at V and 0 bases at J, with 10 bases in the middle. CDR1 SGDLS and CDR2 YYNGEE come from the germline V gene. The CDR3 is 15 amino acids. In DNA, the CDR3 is TGTGCCAGCAGCGCCCAGGGCGGCTCCTACAATGAGCAGTTCTTC. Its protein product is CASSAQGGSYNEQFF. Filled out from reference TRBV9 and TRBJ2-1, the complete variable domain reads DSGVTQTPKHLITATGQRVTLRCSPRSGDLSVYWYQQSLDQGLQFLIQYYNGEERAKGNILERFSAQQFPDLHSELNLSSLELGDSALYFCASSAQGGSYNEQFFGPGTRLTVL.

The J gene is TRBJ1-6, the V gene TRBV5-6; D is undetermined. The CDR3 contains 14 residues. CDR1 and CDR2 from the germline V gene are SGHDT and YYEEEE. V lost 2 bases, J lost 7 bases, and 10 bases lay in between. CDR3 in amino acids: CASSLIGSNSPLHF. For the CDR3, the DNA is TGTGCCAGCAGCTTAATCGGGTCCAATTCACCCCTCCACTTT.

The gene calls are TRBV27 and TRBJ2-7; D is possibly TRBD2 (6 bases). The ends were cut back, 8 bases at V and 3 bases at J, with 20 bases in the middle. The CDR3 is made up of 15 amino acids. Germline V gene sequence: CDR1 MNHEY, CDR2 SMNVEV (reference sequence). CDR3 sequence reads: CASCPWGGKGYEQYF. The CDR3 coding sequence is TGTGCCAGCTGTCCCTGGGGAGGCAAAGGCTACGAGCAGTACTTC.

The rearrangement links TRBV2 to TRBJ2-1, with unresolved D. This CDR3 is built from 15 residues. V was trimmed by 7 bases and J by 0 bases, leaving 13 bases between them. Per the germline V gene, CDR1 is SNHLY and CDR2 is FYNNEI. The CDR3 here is CASTRRGGSYNEQFF. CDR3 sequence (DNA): TGTGCCAGCACCCGGCGCGGCGGCTCCTACAATGAGCAGTTCTTC. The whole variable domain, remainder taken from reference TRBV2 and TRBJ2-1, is EPEVTQTPSHQVTQMGQEVILRCVPISNHLYFYWYRQILGQKVEFLVSFYNNEISEKSEIFDDQFSVERPDGSNFTLKIRSTKLEDSAMYFCASTRRGGSYNEQFFGPGTRLTVL.

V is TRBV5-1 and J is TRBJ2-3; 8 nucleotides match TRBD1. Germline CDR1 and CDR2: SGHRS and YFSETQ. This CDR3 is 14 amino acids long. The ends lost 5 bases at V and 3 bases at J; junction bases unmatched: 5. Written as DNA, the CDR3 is TGCGCCAGCAGTCAGGGGGCGCAGACAGATACGCAGTATTTT. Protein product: CASSQGAQTDTQYF.

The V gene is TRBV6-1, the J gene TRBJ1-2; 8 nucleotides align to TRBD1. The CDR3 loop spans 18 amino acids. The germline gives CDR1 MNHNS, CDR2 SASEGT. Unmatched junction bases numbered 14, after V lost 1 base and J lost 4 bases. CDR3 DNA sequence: TGTGCCAGCAGTGAAGGGAACCGCGACAGGGGACGGATCTATGGCTACACCTTC. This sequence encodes CASSEGNRDRGRIYGYTF.

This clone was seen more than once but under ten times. CDR3 nucleotides: TGCAGCGTTGAAAGCTTCCGGGACACTGAAGCTTTCTTT. Protein: CSVESFRDTEAFF. The rearrangement links TRBV29-1 to TRBJ1-1; D unresolved. V dropped 2 bases and J dropped 3 bases, with 10 bases sitting between them. The germline CDR1 and CDR2 sequences are SQVTM and ANQGSEA. The CDR3 sequence is 13 residues long.

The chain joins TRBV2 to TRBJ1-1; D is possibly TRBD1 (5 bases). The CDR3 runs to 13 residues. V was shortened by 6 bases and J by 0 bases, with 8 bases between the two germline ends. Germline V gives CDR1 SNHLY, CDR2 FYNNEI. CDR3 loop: CASRGLLNTEAFF. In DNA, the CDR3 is TGTGCCAGCAGGGGACTGTTGAACACTGAAGCTTTCTTT.

Here the CDR3 DNA reads TGTGCCAGCAGCGCGACAGGGGTTTCGAACACCGGGGAGCTGTTTTTT. Translation gives CASSATGVSNTGELFF. V gene TRBV9 combines with J gene TRBJ2-2; 8 nucleotides line up with TRBD1. Germline values: CDR1 SGDLS, CDR2 YYNGEE. CDR3 length: 16 residues. Germline trimming cut 3 bases from V and 0 bases from J; bases unmatched to any gene: 4.

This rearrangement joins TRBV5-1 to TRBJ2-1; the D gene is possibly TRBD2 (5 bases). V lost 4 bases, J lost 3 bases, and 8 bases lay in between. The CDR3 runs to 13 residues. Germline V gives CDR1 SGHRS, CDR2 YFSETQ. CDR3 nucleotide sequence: TGCGCCAGCAGCACCGGGGACTACAATGAGCAGTTCTTC. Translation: CASSTGDYNEQFF.

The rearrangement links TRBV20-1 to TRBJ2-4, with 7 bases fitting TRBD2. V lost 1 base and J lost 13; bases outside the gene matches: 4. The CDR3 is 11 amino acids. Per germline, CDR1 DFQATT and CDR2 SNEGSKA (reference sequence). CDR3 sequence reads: CSARGGEGQYF. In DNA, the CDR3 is TGCAGTGCTAGAGGAGGGGAGGGCCAGTACTTC.

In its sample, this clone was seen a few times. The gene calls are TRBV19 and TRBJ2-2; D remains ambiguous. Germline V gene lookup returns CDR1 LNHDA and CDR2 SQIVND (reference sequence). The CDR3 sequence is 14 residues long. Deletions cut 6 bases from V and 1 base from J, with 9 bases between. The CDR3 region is CASRTPQNTGELFF. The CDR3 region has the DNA TGTGCCAGTAGGACACCCCAGAACACCGGGGAGCTGTTTTTT.

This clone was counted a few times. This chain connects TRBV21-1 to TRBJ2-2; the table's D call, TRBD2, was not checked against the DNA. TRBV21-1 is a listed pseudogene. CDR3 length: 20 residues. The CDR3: CASSKGRKRVGEPGTGELFF. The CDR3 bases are TGTGCCAGCAGCAAAGGGAGGAAAAGGGTTGGAGAACCCGGCACCGGGGAGCTGTTTTTT.

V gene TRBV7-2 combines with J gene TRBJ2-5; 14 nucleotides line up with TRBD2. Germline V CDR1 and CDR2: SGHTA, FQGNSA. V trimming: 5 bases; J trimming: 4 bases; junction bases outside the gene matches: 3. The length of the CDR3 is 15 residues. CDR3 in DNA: TGTGCCAGCAGCGGGACTAGCGGGGGAGTAGAGACCCAGTACTTC. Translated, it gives CASSGTSGGVETQYF. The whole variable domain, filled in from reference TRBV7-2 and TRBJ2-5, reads GAGVSQSPSNKVTEKGKDVELRCDPISGHTALYWYRQSLGQGLEFLIYFQGNSAPDKSGLPSDRFSAERTGGSVSTLTIQRTQQEDSAVYLCASSGTSGGVETQYFGPGTRLLVL.